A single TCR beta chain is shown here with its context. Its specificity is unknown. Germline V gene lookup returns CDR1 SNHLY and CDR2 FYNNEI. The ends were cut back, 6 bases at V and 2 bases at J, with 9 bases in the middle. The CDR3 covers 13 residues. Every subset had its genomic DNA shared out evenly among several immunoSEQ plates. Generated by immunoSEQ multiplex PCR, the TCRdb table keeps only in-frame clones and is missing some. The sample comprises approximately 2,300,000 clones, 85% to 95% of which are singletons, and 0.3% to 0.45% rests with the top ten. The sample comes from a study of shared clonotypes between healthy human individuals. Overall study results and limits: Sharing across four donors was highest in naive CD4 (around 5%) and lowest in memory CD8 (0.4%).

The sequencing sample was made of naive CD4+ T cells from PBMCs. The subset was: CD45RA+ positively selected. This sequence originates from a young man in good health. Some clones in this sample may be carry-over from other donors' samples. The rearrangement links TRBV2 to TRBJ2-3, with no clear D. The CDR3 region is CASSPGLTDTQYF. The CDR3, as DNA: TGTGCCAGCAGCCCCGGGCTCACAGATACGCAGTATTTT.